A selection of T cell receptor beta chains follows, all from one sample in a study of T cell changes during pregnancy in multiple sclerosis. Repertoires were generated with immunoSEQ multiplex PCR, while TCRdb's copy carries only in-frame clones and drops some. Among 40,000 to 55,000 clones, about nine tenths were seen once, and the ten largest hold 0.61%. Sample: CD4+ T cells from peripheral blood mononuclear cells, taken after pregnancy. The receptors were sampled from a female donor in good health, enrolled as a control in a pregnancy study. The CDR3 runs from the conserved cysteine through the conserved F or W. D genes are given only for firm matches. Clone size appears in some rows only: once, few, many, or a class for an expanded clone.

.	.	TRBV9	TRBJ2-7	CASSVGQAFGEQYF	TGTGCCAGCAGCGTAGGACAGGCCTTCGGCGAGCAGTACTTC
.	few	TRBV5-4	TRBJ1-1	CASSLPGGQNTEAFF	TGTGCCAGCAGCTTGCCCGGGGGGCAGAACACTGAAGCTTTCTTT
TRBD2	.	TRBV9	TRBJ2-4	CASSDYPRGGRDIQYF	TGTGCCAGCAGCGACTACCCGCGGGGAGGGCGGGACATTCAGTACTTC
.	.	TRBV10-3	TRBJ2-5	CAIRLRNEETQYF	TGTGCCATCAGACTCAGGAACGAAGAGACCCAGTACTTC
.	.	TRBV5-4	TRBJ2-7	CASSLYNSEQYF	TGTGCCAGCAGCCTTTATAACAGCGAGCAGTACTTC
.	.	TRBV6-6	TRBJ1-2	CASSSGLDYGYTF	TGTGCCAGCAGTTCGGGACTGGACTATGGCTACACCTTC
TRBD1	once	TRBV2	TRBJ1-2	CASSERGTGTNYGYTF	TGTGCCAGCAGTGAGCGAGGGACAGGTACTAACTATGGCTACACCTTC
.	.	TRBV5-1	TRBJ1-2	CASSLAWGEIYGYTF	TGCGCCAGCAGCTTGGCCTGGGGAGAGATCTATGGCTACACCTTC
TRBD1	.	TRBV5-1	TRBJ1-3	CASSLERTGYSGNTIYF	TGCGCCAGCAGCTTGGAGCGGACAGGCTACTCTGGAAACACCATATATTTT
TRBD2	.	TRBV5-1	TRBJ2-7	CASSRTSPATYEQYF	TGCGCCAGCAGCCGGACTAGTCCAGCCACCTACGAGCAGTACTTC
TRBD1	.	TRBV2	TRBJ1-5	CASSEEGTAYQPQHF	TGTGCCAGCAGTGAAGAGGGGACAGCGTATCAGCCCCAGCATTTT
TRBD2	.	TRBV19	TRBJ2-1	CASSLPGGGPYNEQFF	TGTGCCAGTAGCCTACCGGGAGGTGGCCCCTACAATGAGCAGTTCTTC
.	.	TRBV6-6	TRBJ2-3	CASRRDTDTQYF	TGTGCCAGCAGGAGGGACACAGATACGCAGTATTTT
.	.	TRBV6-6	TRBJ2-5	CASRPLTSPGQETQYF	TGTGCCAGCAGGCCTCTTACTAGTCCGGGACAAGAGACCCAGTACTTC
.	.	TRBV11-2	TRBJ1-6	CASSPTDNNSPLHF	TGTGCCAGCAGCCCGACAGATAATAATTCACCCCTCCACTTT
.	.	TRBV6-5	TRBJ2-5	CASSYSRPDQETQYF	TGTGCCAGCAGTTACTCGAGGCCGGACCAAGAGACCCAGTACTTC
.	.	TRBV5-1	TRBJ1-1	CASSSDSSLNTEAFF	TGCGCCAGCAGCTCGGACAGTTCTTTGAACACTGAAGCTTTCTTT
.	.	TRBV5-1	TRBJ2-3	CASSPIDRRGTDTQYF	TGCGCCAGCAGCCCGATCGACAGGCGCGGCACAGATACGCAGTATTTT
.	.	TRBV23-1	TRBJ2-6	CAAGGPGGPGANVLTF	TGCGCTGCAGGGGGCCCGGGAGGACCTGGGGCCAACGTCCTGACTTTC
TRBD2	.	TRBV9	TRBJ2-7	CASSASTGGSSYEQYF	TGTGCCAGCAGCGCCTCGACGGGGGGGAGCTCCTACGAGCAGTACTTC
.	.	TRBV7-9	TRBJ2-7	CASSDSGTYEQYF	TGTGCCAGCTCCGATAGCGGAACCTACGAGCAGTACTTC
TRBD2	.	TRBV6-5	TRBJ2-3	CASSSGTSRERDTQYF	TGTGCCAGCAGTTCCGGGACTAGCCGAGAGAGAGATACGCAGTATTTT
.	.	TRBV10-3	TRBJ2-2	CAISEIQGTGELFF	TGTGCCATCAGTGAAATACAGGGCACCGGGGAGCTGTTTTTT
.	.	TRBV27	TRBJ2-4	CASSGRQAKNIQYF	TGTGCCAGCAGTGGCAGACAAGCCAAAAACATTCAGTACTTC
TRBD2	.	TRBV5-1	TRBJ2-3	CASSGSFRTSGRKDTQYF	TGCGCCAGCAGCGGTTCATTCCGGACTAGCGGGAGGAAAGATACGCAGTATTTT
TRBD1	.	TRBV2	TRBJ2-5	CASTGQEKETQYF	TGTGCCAGCACCGGACAGGAGAAAGAGACCCAGTACTTC
TRBD1	.	TRBV29-1	TRBJ1-1	CSVGDRVNTEAFF	TGCAGCGTTGGTGACAGGGTTAACACTGAAGCTTTCTTT
TRBD1	.	TRBV5-1	TRBJ2-5	CASSSGQGVETQYF	TGCGCCAGCAGCTCAGGACAGGGGGTAGAGACCCAGTACTTC
.	.	TRBV2	TRBJ1-1	CASSDTEQANTEAFF	TGTGCCAGCAGCGATACCGAACAGGCGAACACTGAAGCTTTCTTT
TRBD1	.	TRBV6-1	TRBJ1-6	CASSPRTGGFSPLHF	TGTGCCAGCAGTCCCCGGACAGGGGGCTTTTCACCCCTCCACTTT
.	.	TRBV6-1	TRBJ2-4	CASSEIGLAKNIQYF	TGTGCCAGCAGTGAAATCGGTTTAGCCAAAAACATTCAGTACTTC
TRBD2	once	TRBV19	TRBJ2-7	CASRPSRGDHEQYF	TGTGCCAGTAGGCCCTCCCGGGGGGACCACGAGCAGTACTTC
.	.	TRBV15	TRBJ1-4	CATSRAMGDNEKLFF	TGTGCCACCAGCCGTGCTATGGGCGATAATGAAAAACTGTTTTTT
TRBD1	.	TRBV15	TRBJ1-2	CATKPGQGRENGYTF	TGTGCCACCAAACCAGGACAGGGCCGGGAAAATGGCTACACCTTC
.	.	TRBV19	TRBJ1-1	CASSIGGLNTEAFF	TGTGCCAGTAGTATCGGAGGGCTGAACACTGAAGCTTTCTTT
.	.	TRBV5-4	TRBJ2-6	CASSLVSGANVLTF	TGTGCCAGCAGCTTGGTCTCCGGGGCCAACGTCCTGACTTTC
TRBD1	.	TRBV29-1	TRBJ1-4	CSAGTGANEKLFF	TGCAGCGCCGGGACAGGAGCGAATGAAAAACTGTTTTTT
.	once	TRBV13	TRBJ2-3	CASSLQSTDTQYF	TGTGCCAGCAGCTTGCAGAGCACAGATACGCAGTATTTT
.	.	TRBV6-5	TRBJ2-5	CASSPGDQETQYF	TGTGCCAGCAGTCCAGGGGACCAAGAGACCCAGTACTTC
TRBD1	.	TRBV27	TRBJ2-1	CASRIHDRGEQFF	TGTGCCAGCAGGATACACGACAGGGGTGAGCAGTTCTTC
TRBD2	.	TRBV6-1	TRBJ2-1	CASSVWAGGQGEQFF	TGTGCCAGCAGTGTTTGGGCGGGGGGGCAGGGTGAGCAGTTCTTC
.	few	TRBV29-1	TRBJ1-5	CSVEVGAGIPQHF	TGCAGCGTTGAAGTTGGGGCAGGCATACCCCAGCATTTT
TRBD1	.	TRBV6-6	TRBJ2-2	CASSTGTGSKTGELFF	TGTGCCAGCAGTACCGGGACAGGGTCGAAAACCGGGGAGCTGTTTTTT
TRBD2	.	TRBV28	TRBJ2-1	CASRGGGQNNEQFF	TGTGCCAGCAGGGGGGGAGGGCAGAACAATGAGCAGTTCTTC
.	.	TRBV6-6	TRBJ2-2	CASSYLSGAKAGELFF	TGTGCCAGCAGTTACTTGTCGGGAGCAAAGGCCGGGGAGCTGTTTTTT
TRBD2	.	TRBV5-1	TRBJ2-3	CASSLNGGAGDTQYF	TGCGCCAGCAGCTTGAACGGGGGGGCTGGAGATACGCAGTATTTT
TRBD1	.	TRBV2	TRBJ1-2	CASSVTRGYLGYTF	TGTGCCAGCAGTGTTACCAGGGGGTATCTGGGCTACACCTTC
.	.	TRBV7-2	TRBJ1-4	CASSTSQATNEKLFF	TGTGCCAGCAGCACCTCACAAGCAACTAATGAAAAACTGTTTTTT
TRBD1	.	TRBV2	TRBJ1-1	CASQGAQRNTEAFF	TGTGCCAGCCAGGGGGCTCAGAGGAACACTGAAGCTTTCTTT
TRBD2	once	TRBV7-8	TRBJ2-1	CASSLARGIGSGGNAHEQFF	TGTGCCAGCAGCTTAGCGAGGGGTATAGGGAGCGGGGGAAATGCTCATGAGCAGTTCTTC
.	.	TRBV19	TRBJ2-1	CASSIGSSYNEQFF	TGTGCCAGTAGTATCGGTAGCTCCTACAATGAGCAGTTCTTC